This T cell receptor beta chain came from a study of blood T cell repertoires in COVID-19. In the study overall: Specimens from acute and convalescent COVID-19 originated in the United States, Italy and Spain.

Measured with immunoSEQ multiplex PCR; TCRdb has only the in-frame clones, and not every one. Of about 220,000 clones listed, around four fifths are singletons. Germline CDR1 is SNHLY and CDR2 is FYNNEI. The CDR3 sequence is 14 residues long. V was cut by 0 bases and J by 5 bases, with 10 bases left in between. This chain uses TRBV2 with TRBJ1-1; D unclear. This TCR derives from a woman aged 55 to 70 who had recovered from COVID-19. Source material: peripheral blood. CDR3 nucleotide sequence: TGTGCCAGCAGTGAAGCCCTACCTTGGACTGAAGCTTTCTTT. It yields the protein CASSEALPWTEAFF.